This entry concerns a single T cell receptor (beta chain). What it binds is not known. Donors were drawn from the approximately 120-subject validation cohort, separate from the roughly 670-subject first cohort. This CDR3 comprises 12 residues. The protocol was immunoSEQ multiplex PCR, while the TCRdb copy is restricted to in-frame clones and leaves out a portion. The sample holds about 180,000 clones, 87% seen once. The data were obtained in a study of cytomegalovirus exposure and HLA in healthy donors. Study-wide background: In a later analysis, the 110 or so validation repertoires were reported to have used the same platform as the 600 to 700 first-cohort repertoires. General study results and limits: Reported performance of the classifier showed diagnosis of cytomegalovirus status with high specificity and sensitivity. TCR sequences were mostly rare, though some public TCRs occurred in many donors.

The sequenced sample consisted of PBMCs. The receptor comes from a woman in her twenties or thirties in good health and CMV-seronegative. This chain joins TRBV21-1 and TRBJ1-2. TRBV21-1 is tagged as a pseudogene. CDR3 DNA sequence: TGTGCCAGCAGCAAAGCTCCGCCCCGTAGCACCTTC. Encoded protein: CASSKAPPRSTF.